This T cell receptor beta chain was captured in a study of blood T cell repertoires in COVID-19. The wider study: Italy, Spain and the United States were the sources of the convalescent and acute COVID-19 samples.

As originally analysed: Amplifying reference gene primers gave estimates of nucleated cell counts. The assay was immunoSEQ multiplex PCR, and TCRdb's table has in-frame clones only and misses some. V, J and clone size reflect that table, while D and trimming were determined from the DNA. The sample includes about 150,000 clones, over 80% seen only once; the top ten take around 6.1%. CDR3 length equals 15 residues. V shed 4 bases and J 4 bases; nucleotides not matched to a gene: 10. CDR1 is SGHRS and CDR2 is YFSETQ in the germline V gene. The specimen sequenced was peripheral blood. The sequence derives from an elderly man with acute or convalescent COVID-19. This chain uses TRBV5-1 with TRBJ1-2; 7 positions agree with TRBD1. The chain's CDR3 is CASSVWGQPTYGYTF. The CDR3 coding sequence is TGCGCCAGCAGCGTCTGGGGACAGCCGACCTATGGCTACACCTTC.